The 30 T cell receptor beta chains below come from one sample, sequenced in a study of blood T cells in healthy people across ages. Alongside a J-beta primer mix, a sample-barcoded 5' primer served in a second PCR lasting about 7 to 12 cycles. TCRdb fed the 5' RACE reads into MiXCR, producing one record per CDR3 protein. The data contain some 1.7 million distinct CDR3 sequences, approximately 28% of them singletons. Specimen: blood. These receptors all come from a woman aged 25 to 45 in good health.

This clonotype was seen a few times. A much larger clone is a single base away; this may be a read error. The chain combines TRBV9 with TRBJ2-1, with 8 positions matching TRBD2. CDR3 length equals 14 residues. The germline V gene has CDR1 SGDLS and CDR2 YYNGEE. The CDR3 DNA is TGTTCCAGCAGCGTAGGACTAGCTTTGAATGAGCAGTTCTTC. Translated, it gives CSSSVGLALNEQFF. Variable domain in full (rest from reference TRBV9 and TRBJ2-1): DSGVTQTPKHLITATGQRVTLRCSPRSGDLSVYWYQQSLDQGLQFLIQYYNGEERAKGNILERFSAQQFPDLHSELNLSSLELGDSALYFCSSSVGLALNEQFFGPGTRLTVL.

The chain couples TRBV7-2 to TRBJ1-1; no clear D. Germline CDR1 SGHTA, CDR2 FQGNSA. The CDR3 is 13 amino acids. Between the trimmed V and J ends, which lost 4 bases and 4 bases, there was a span of 10 bases. The CDR3 sequence: CTSSYRPGTEAFF. The CDR3 coding sequence is TGTACCAGCAGCTACCGTCCGGGCACTGAAGCTTTCTTT. Combining the CDR3 with reference TRBV7-2 and TRBJ1-1 gives the whole variable domain GAGVSQSPSNKVTEKGKDVELRCDPISGHTALYWYRQSLGQGLEFLIYFQGNSAPDKSGLPSDRFSAERTGGSVSTLTIQRTQQEDSAVYLCTSSYRPGTEAFFGQGTRLTVV.

This clonotype has only a few counts. A much larger clone lies a single base off, so this may be a read error. The chain joins TRBV7-6 to TRBJ2-4; D gene ambiguous. Germline values: CDR1 SGHVS, CDR2 FNYEAQ. There are 13 residues in the CDR3. The V gene lost 2 bases and the J gene lost 13 bases, with 15 bases spanning the gap. The CDR3 region has the DNA TGTGCCAGCAGCTTAAGTCCAGTACATGAGCAGTACTTC. Protein: CASSLSPVHEQYF.

V is TRBV4-3 and J is TRBJ2-1; possibly TRBD2 for D (5 bases). V lost 4 bases and J 9 bases, leaving 13 bases between the germline ends. The CDR3 runs to 13 residues. The V gene's germline CDR1 is LGHNA and CDR2 YSLEER. The CDR3 region is CASSLLSRGEQFF. CDR3 nucleotides: TGCGCCAGCAGCCTGCTTAGTCGGGGTGAGCAGTTCTTC.

This clonotype has more than one count but fewer than ten. J is TRBJ2-1 and V is TRBV7-2, with 11 bases aligning to TRBD2. CDR1 is SGHTA and CDR2 is FQGNSA in the germline V gene. V was pared by 1 base and J by 7 bases, with 6 bases of the junction left unmatched. CDR3 size: 16 residues. The CDR3 DNA is TGTGCCAGCAGCTTAGTGTCGGCTAGCGGGAGGAATGAGCAGTTCTTC. It is translated as CASSLVSASGRNEQFF.

Here the CDR3 reads CSANPAGRSNEQFF. For the CDR3, the DNA is TGCAGCGCAAACCCAGCGGGAAGGTCGAATGAGCAGTTCTTC. The rearrangement uses TRBV29-1 and TRBJ2-1, with 7 bases lining up with TRBD2. The germline V gene has CDR1 SQVTM and CDR2 ANQGSEA. The CDR3 has 14 residues. The V gene end was trimmed by 7 bases and the J gene end by 7 bases; junction bases not matched to a gene: 13.

The rearrangement uses TRBV7-2 and TRBJ2-2; D is undetermined. The germline gives CDR1 SGHTA, CDR2 FQGNSA. This CDR3 comprises 12 residues. Trimming removed 8 bases from V and 4 bases from J, with 8 bases in between. CDR3 amino acids: CASDEVTGELFF. DNA of the CDR3: TGTGCCAGCGATGAGGTCACCGGGGAGCTGTTTTTT. The full variable domain, completed using reference TRBV7-2 and TRBJ2-2, is GAGVSQSPSNKVTEKGKDVELRCDPISGHTALYWYRQSLGQGLEFLIYFQGNSAPDKSGLPSDRFSAERTGGSVSTLTIQRTQQEDSAVYLCASDEVTGELFFGEGSRLTVL.

The rearrangement uses TRBV7-2 and TRBJ2-3, with 12 bases identical to TRBD2. There are 16 residues in the CDR3. V gave up 5 bases and J gave up 6 bases; unmatched junction bases: 9. CDR1 and CDR2 from the germline V gene are SGHTA and FQGNSA. CDR3 DNA sequence: TGTGCCAGCAGCACTCGGACTAGCGGGGCCCCCGATACGCAGTATTTT. Translating it yields CASSTRTSGAPDTQYF.

This clonotype showed up many times. The chain recombines TRBV5-1 with TRBJ2-1; 9 bases align to TRBD2. J lost 4 bases, V lost 2 bases, and 4 bases had no gene match. This CDR3 is built from 15 residues. Germline assignment: CDR1 SGHRS and CDR2 YFSETQ. This chain's CDR3 is CASSFGGGGYNEQFF. The DNA of the CDR3 is TGCGCCAGCAGCTTTGGCGGGGGGGGATACAATGAGCAGTTCTTC.

The chain employs TRBV19 and TRBJ2-7; TRBD1 aligns across 8 bases. The CDR3 extends over 15 amino acids. Germline V gene data show CDR1 as LNHDA and CDR2 as SQIVND (reference sequence). Germline trimming cut 5 bases from V and 0 bases from J; bases unmatched to any gene: 6. The CDR3 DNA sequence: TGTGCCAGTAGTCCGGACAGGGACCTCTCCTACGAGCAGTACTTC. Translation: CASSPDRDLSYEQYF.

The chain carries TRBV6-5 and TRBJ2-7; D is unclear. This CDR3 region has 14 residues. Germline V gene data show CDR1 as MNHEY and CDR2 as SVGAGI. Deletions cut 10 bases from V and 1 base from J, with 17 bases between. The CDR3 reads CATGVIATSYEQYF. In DNA, the CDR3 is TGTGCCACCGGCGTGATAGCAACTTCCTACGAGCAGTACTTC.

This clonotype was seen a handful of times. The chain couples TRBV28 to TRBJ2-4; no reliable D call. CDR1 is MDHEN and CDR2 is SYDVKM in the germline V gene. CDR3 length: 13 residues. Between the trimmed V and J ends, which lost 9 bases and 0 bases, there was a span of 9 bases. The CDR3 bases are TGTGCCAGTACTGCAGTAGCCAAAAACATTCAGTACTTC. Translated: CASTAVAKNIQYF.

This chain connects TRBV20-1 to TRBJ1-2, with TRBD1 as a possible D gene (5 bases). The V end was cut by 6 bases, the J end by 4 bases, with 15 bases between. The CDR3 is made up of 13 amino acids. Germline-derived CDR1 and CDR2 are DFQATT and SNEGSKA (reference sequence). In DNA, the CDR3 is TGCAGTGCGACAGACAGTGGAGGCTATGGCTACACCTTC. It encodes CSATDSGGYGYTF.

The genes are TRBV3-1 and TRBJ1-5; the match to TRBD1 covers 8 bases. The germline gives CDR1 LGHDT, CDR2 YNNKEL (reference sequence). V shed 5 bases and J 4 bases; nucleotides not matched to a gene: 7. This CDR3 spans 15 amino acids. The CDR3 bases are TGTGCCAGCAGCTTCGGACAGGGTTGGAATCAGCCCCAGCATTTT. Translated: CASSFGQGWNQPQHF.

This clonotype was seen repeatedly, ten times or more. The chain recombines TRBV12-5 with TRBJ2-5; 11 bases agree with TRBD1. Germline CDR1 and CDR2: LGHNT and FRNRAP. CDR3 length equals 15 residues. V shed 7 bases, J shed 4 bases, and the junction held 8 bases outside the gene matches. The CDR3 spells CASAPGTGGGETQYF. CDR3 DNA: TGTGCTAGTGCCCCCGGGACAGGGGGTGGAGAGACCCAGTACTTC.

The chain combines TRBV3-1 with TRBJ2-1; a possible D gene is TRBD1 (6 bases). The germline V gene encodes CDR1 LGHDT and CDR2 YNNKEL (reference sequence). V was pared by 1 base and J by 4 bases, with 11 bases between. The CDR3 is made up of 15 amino acids. DNA for the CDR3: TGTGCCAGCAGCCAAGGGTGGGGGCCGTACAATGAGCAGTTCTTC. It translates to CASSQGWGPYNEQFF.

This clonotype appeared a few times. Germline and junction disagree at one end, which may indicate a read error. This rearrangement joins TRBV7-9 to TRBJ2-1, with D perhaps given as TRBD1 or TRBD2 (5 bases each). From germline, CDR1 is SEHNR and CDR2 FQNEAQ (reference sequence). The CDR3 sequence is 16 residues long. The CDR3 region has the DNA TGTGCCAGCAGCTTTGGTACGGGACCTTCCTACAATGAGCGGTACTTC. This encodes CASSFGTGPSYNERYF.

This clonotype was counted between two and nine times. The CDR3 DNA reads TGCGCCAGCAGCTGGGACACCGAGCAGTTCTTC. Residues: CASSWDTEQFF. The chain joins TRBV5-1 to TRBJ2-1; D is perhaps TRBD1 (6 bases). V lost 3 bases and J 10 bases, leaving 8 bases between the germline ends. CDR3 size: 11 residues. Germline V gene data show CDR1 as SGHRS and CDR2 as YFSETQ.

This chain joins TRBV30 and TRBJ1-2, with D hard to call. CDR3 length: 14 residues. Germline CDR1 and CDR2: GTSNPN and SVGIG (reference sequence). V shed 1 base and J shed 5 bases, with 14 bases lying between them. In DNA form, the CDR3 reads TGTGCCTGGAGTGCACGGCGGACCGGTTATGGCTACACCTTC. Translated, it gives CAWSARRTGYGYTF.

The chain recombines TRBV20-1 with TRBJ2-3, with 7 nucleotides matching TRBD2. The CDR3 is 15 amino acids. In germline, CDR1 is DFQATT, CDR2 SNEGSKA (reference sequence). J was trimmed by 0 bases and V by 6 bases; bases with no gene match: 9. The DNA for the CDR3 is TGCAGTGCCCTTCTAGCGGCCTCTAGCACAGATACGCAGTATTTT. It codes for CSALLAASSTDTQYF.

At least ten counts were recorded for this clonotype. This chain uses TRBV20-1 with TRBJ2-7, with D possibly TRBD1 on 6 matching bases. Trimming took off 6 bases at V and 2 bases at J, with 14 bases between the two ends. Germline CDR1 reads DFQATT; CDR2 reads SNEGSKA (reference sequence). The CDR3 totals 13 residues. Here the CDR3 DNA reads TGCAGTGCGCGACCGGACAGAACCTACGAGCAGTACTTC. This gives the protein CSARPDRTYEQYF.

This clonotype occurred a few times. The chain couples TRBV3-1 to TRBJ2-7; D is perhaps TRBD2 (6 bases). This CDR3 is 17 amino acids long. The V gene lost 0 bases and the J gene lost 6 bases, with 21 bases spanning the gap. Germline CDR1 is LGHDT and CDR2 is YNNKEL (reference sequence). The CDR3 spells CASSQEFSAGKIREQYF. CDR3 coding DNA: TGTGCCAGCAGCCAAGAATTTTCGGCGGGGAAAATTCGCGAGCAGTACTTC.

The V and J genes are TRBV6-1 and TRBJ1-6; D is uncertain. Trimming cost V 7 bases and J 10 bases, with 14 bases left between them. Germline values: CDR1 MNHNS, CDR2 SASEGT. There are 13 residues in the CDR3. The CDR3: CASTIRGASPLHF. CDR3 in DNA: TGTGCCAGCACAATTCGTGGTGCGTCACCCCTCCACTTT.

This clonotype showed up just a few times. The chain recombines TRBV12-3 or TRBV12-4 with TRBJ1-5; D call uncertain. Trimming cost V 3 bases and J 5 bases, with 8 bases left between them. This CDR3 comprises 13 residues. CDR3 region: CASSFGVYQPQHF. Here the CDR3 DNA reads TGTGCCAGCAGTTTCGGGGTATATCAGCCCCAGCATTTT.

This clonotype was counted a few times. This sequence joins TRBV7-9 and TRBJ2-1; D is undetermined. Germline lookup yields CDR1 SEHNR and CDR2 FQNEAQ (reference sequence). The CDR3 contains 12 residues. V lost 5 bases, J lost 7 bases, and 9 bases lay in between. CDR3 sequence: CASSHRENEQFF. The DNA for the CDR3 is TGTGCCAGCAGCCACAGAGAGAATGAGCAGTTCTTC. The variable domain in full, completed from reference TRBV7-9 and TRBJ2-1, reads DTGVSQNPRHKITKRGQNVTFRCDPISEHNRLYWYRQTLGQGPEFLTYFQNEAQLEKSRLLSDRFSAERPKGSFSTLEIQRTEQGDSAMYLCASSHRENEQFFGPGTRLTVL.

This clonotype was counted at least ten times. The V gene is TRBV7-2, the J gene TRBJ2-5; D gene unclear. CDR1 and CDR2 (germline): SGHTA, FQGNSA. Trimming pared 3 bases from V and 4 bases from J, leaving 9 bases between. CDR3 length: 13 amino acids. DNA for the CDR3: TGTGCCAGCAGCTTCTCTGTTATAGAGACCCAGTACTTC. It codes for CASSFSVIETQYF.

In the case of this clonotype: A read error is possible here, since a much larger clone lies one base away. The chain carries TRBV25-1 and TRBJ2-1; 10 bases match TRBD2. Matching the DNA end better, TRBJ2-7 makes the J call doubtful. The CDR3 spans 18 residues. CDR1 is MGHDK and CDR2 is SYGVNS in the germline V gene. CDR3 protein: CASSEHSGRTSSYNEQYF. CDR3 sequence (DNA): TGTGCCAGCAGTGAACATAGCGGGAGGACCAGCTCCTACAATGAGCAGTACTTC.

This rearrangement joins TRBV5-1 to TRBJ1-4; D not certain. CDR3 size: 15 residues. Germline CDR1 is SGHRS and CDR2 is YFSETQ. V gave up 3 bases and J gave up 5 bases, with 14 bases separating them. The CDR3, as DNA: TGCGCCAGCAGCTCGAGCCGGGTCTGGAATGAAAAACTGTTTTTT. It translates to CASSSSRVWNEKLFF. Variable domain in full (rest from reference TRBV5-1 and TRBJ1-4): KAGVTQTPRYLIKTRGQQVTLSCSPISGHRSVSWYQQTPGQGLQFLFEYFSETQRNKGNFPGRFSGRQFSNSRSEMNVSTLELGDSALYLCASSSSRVWNEKLFFGSGTQLSVL.

The V and J genes are TRBV7-7 and TRBJ2-3; possibly TRBD1 for D (6 bases). The CDR3 loop spans 15 amino acids. CDR1 and CDR2 (germline): SSHAT, FNYEAQ (reference sequence). V lost 5 bases to trimming and J lost 2 bases, with 14 bases between them. CDR3 region: CASSPNTGFTDTQYF. The CDR3 nucleotides are TGTGCCAGCAGCCCCAATACAGGGTTCACAGATACGCAGTATTTT.

This clonotype was picked up many times. The rearrangement uses TRBV5-1 and TRBJ2-5, with 16 positions matching TRBD2. This CDR3 spans 19 amino acids. Trimming cost V 3 bases and J 2 bases; bases outside gene matches: 10. Germline-derived CDR1 and CDR2 are SGHRS and YFSETQ. This CDR3 reads CASSSRPGTSGGAQETQYF. CDR3 coding DNA: TGCGCCAGCAGCTCCCGTCCCGGGACTAGCGGGGGGGCACAAGAGACCCAGTACTTC. Full variable domain (rest looked up from reference TRBV5-1 and TRBJ2-5): KAGVTQTPRYLIKTRGQQVTLSCSPISGHRSVSWYQQTPGQGLQFLFEYFSETQRNKGNFPGRFSGRQFSNSRSEMNVSTLELGDSALYLCASSSRPGTSGGAQETQYFGPGTRLLVL.